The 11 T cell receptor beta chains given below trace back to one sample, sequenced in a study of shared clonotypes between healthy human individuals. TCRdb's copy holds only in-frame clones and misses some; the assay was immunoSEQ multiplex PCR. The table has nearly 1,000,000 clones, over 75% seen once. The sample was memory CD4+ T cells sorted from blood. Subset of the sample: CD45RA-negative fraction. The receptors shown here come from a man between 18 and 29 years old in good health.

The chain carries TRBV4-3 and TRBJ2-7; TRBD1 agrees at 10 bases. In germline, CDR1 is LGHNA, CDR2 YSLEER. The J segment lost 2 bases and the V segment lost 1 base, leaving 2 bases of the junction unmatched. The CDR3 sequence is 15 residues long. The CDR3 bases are TGCGCCAGCAGCCAAGGGACAGGGGGTACCTACGAGCAGTACTTC. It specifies CASSQGTGGTYEQYF.

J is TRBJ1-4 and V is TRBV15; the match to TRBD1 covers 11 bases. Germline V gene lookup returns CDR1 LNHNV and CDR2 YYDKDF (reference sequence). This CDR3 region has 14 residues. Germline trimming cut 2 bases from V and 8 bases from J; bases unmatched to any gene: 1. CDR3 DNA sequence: TGTGCCACCAGCAGACGGACAGGGGGCGAAAAACTGTTTTTT. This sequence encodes CATSRRTGGEKLFF.

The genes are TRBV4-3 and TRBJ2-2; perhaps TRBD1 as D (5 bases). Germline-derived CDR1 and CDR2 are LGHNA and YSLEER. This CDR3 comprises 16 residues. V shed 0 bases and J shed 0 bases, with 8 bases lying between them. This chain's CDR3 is CASSQDHRTNTGELFF. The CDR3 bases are TGCGCCAGCAGCCAAGATCACAGGACGAACACCGGGGAGCTGTTTTTT.

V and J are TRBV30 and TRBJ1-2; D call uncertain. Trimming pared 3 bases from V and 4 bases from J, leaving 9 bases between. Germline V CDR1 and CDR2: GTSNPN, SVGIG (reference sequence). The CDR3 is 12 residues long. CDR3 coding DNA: TGTGCCTGGAGCAGGAGTGCCTATGGCTACACCTTC. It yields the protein CAWSRSAYGYTF.

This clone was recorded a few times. CDR3 nucleotides: TGTGCCAGCAGCTTAAAAAAAGGGTCACCCCTCCACTTT. Protein product: CASSLKKGSPLHF. The V and J genes are TRBV7-6 and TRBJ1-6; D ambiguous. V was clipped by 2 bases and J by 10 bases, with 9 bases between them. CDR3 length: 13 amino acids. The germline gives CDR1 SGHVS, CDR2 FNYEAQ.

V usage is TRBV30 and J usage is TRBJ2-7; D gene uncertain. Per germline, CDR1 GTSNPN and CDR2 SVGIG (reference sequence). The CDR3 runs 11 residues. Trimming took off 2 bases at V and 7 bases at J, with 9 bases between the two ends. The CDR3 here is CAWSSLGEQYF. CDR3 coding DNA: TGTGCCTGGAGTTCATTGGGGGAGCAGTACTTC.

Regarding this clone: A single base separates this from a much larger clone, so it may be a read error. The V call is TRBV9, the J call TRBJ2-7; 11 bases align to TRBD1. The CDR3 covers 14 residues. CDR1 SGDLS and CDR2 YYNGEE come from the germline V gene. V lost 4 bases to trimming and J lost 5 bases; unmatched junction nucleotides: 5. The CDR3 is CASSPGQGAHEQYF. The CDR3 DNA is TGTGCCAGCAGCCCCGGACAGGGGGCCCACGAGCAGTACTTC.

DNA of the CDR3: TGTGCCACCCAAAGGACAGCGAACACCGGGGAGCTGTTTTTT. Translated: CATQRTANTGELFF. V and J are TRBV11-2 and TRBJ2-2, with D tentatively TRBD1 (6 bases). The germline CDR1 and CDR2 sequences are SGHAT and FQNNGV. V was trimmed by 10 bases and J by 0 bases, leaving 12 bases between them. The CDR3 runs to 14 residues.

For the CDR3, the DNA is TGTGCCTCCCGGCCAGGACTAGCGACAGATACGCAGTATTTT. It yields the protein CASRPGLATDTQYF. This chain uses TRBV6-5 with TRBJ2-3; 9 bases align to TRBD2. Germline V gene data show CDR1 as MNHEY and CDR2 as SVGAGI. V gave up 11 bases and J gave up 3 bases; unmatched junction bases: 9. The length of the CDR3 is 14 residues.

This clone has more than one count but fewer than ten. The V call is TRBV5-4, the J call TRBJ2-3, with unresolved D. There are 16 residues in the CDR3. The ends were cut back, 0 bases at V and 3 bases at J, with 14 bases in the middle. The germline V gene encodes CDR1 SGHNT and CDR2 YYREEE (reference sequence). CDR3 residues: CASSLGVLGKTDTQYF. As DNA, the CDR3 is TGTGCCAGCAGCTTGGGGGTATTGGGAAAGACAGATACGCAGTATTTT.

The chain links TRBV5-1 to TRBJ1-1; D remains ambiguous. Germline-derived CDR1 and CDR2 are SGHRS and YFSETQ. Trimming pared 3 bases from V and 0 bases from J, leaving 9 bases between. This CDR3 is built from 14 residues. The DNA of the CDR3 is TGCGCCAGCAGCTCGGACGGCGTGAACACTGAAGCTTTCTTT. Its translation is CASSSDGVNTEAFF.